What follows is one T cell receptor beta chain and its context. Its antigen remains unknown. Indicated treatment: AdE1-LMPpoly-expanded autologous EBV-specific T-cell therapy followed by anti-PD-1 nivolumab. Germline lookup yields CDR1 SGDLS and CDR2 YYNGEE. The V gene end was trimmed by 3 bases and the J gene end by 3 bases; junction bases not matched to a gene: 1. The CDR3 runs to 14 residues. The sample comes from a study of EBV T-cell therapy then PD-1 blockade in nasopharyngeal carcinoma. Data came from immunoSEQ multiplex PCR; TCRdb stores just in-frame clones and leaves some out. The sample holds some 14,000 clones; roughly 84% are singletons and the top ten take about 34%.

The sequences come from CD8+ T cells from blood, collected at day 105 from a patient whose treatment included autologous EBV-specific T cells and nivolumab. V is TRBV9 and J is TRBJ1-4, with TRBD1 identical over 8 bases. The sequence came from a man aged 35-49 years with nasopharyngeal carcinoma. The DNA of the CDR3 is TGTGCCAGCAGCGAGACAGGGGCTAATGAAAAACTGTTTTTT. Its protein product is CASSETGANEKLFF.